The source of this T cell receptor (beta chain) is a study of long-term antiretroviral therapy in people with HIV. Study-wide results and caveats: Pre-ART expanded clones dominated the repertoire at every time point.

Runs used v3.0 of the immunoSEQ assay and were done at survey level. Sequencing was directed toward about 40,000-55,000 T-cell genomes in each sample. The table came from immunoSEQ multiplex PCR; TCRdb's copy has only in-frame clones and leaves some out. The repertoire holds 9,500 or so clones, roughly three quarters seen once, with about 19% in the top ten. On this clone: Antigen: not known.

The TCR sequence derives from a man in his forties or fifties with HIV. The source was unsorted PBMCs, collected 1.8 years before starting antiretroviral therapy.

The CDR3 nucleotides read TGTGCCAGCAGGGGTGGGGGGGCCCAGACTGGGGCCAACGTCCTGACTTTC. Amino acid sequence: CASRGGGAQTGANVLTF. The chain carries TRBV7-9 and TRBJ2-6, with a weak D call TRBD2 (7 bases). Per the germline V gene, CDR1 is SEHNR and CDR2 is FQNEAQ (reference sequence). Trimming shortened V by 6 bases and J by 2 bases, and 17 bases separated the two germline ends. The length of the CDR3 is 17 residues.